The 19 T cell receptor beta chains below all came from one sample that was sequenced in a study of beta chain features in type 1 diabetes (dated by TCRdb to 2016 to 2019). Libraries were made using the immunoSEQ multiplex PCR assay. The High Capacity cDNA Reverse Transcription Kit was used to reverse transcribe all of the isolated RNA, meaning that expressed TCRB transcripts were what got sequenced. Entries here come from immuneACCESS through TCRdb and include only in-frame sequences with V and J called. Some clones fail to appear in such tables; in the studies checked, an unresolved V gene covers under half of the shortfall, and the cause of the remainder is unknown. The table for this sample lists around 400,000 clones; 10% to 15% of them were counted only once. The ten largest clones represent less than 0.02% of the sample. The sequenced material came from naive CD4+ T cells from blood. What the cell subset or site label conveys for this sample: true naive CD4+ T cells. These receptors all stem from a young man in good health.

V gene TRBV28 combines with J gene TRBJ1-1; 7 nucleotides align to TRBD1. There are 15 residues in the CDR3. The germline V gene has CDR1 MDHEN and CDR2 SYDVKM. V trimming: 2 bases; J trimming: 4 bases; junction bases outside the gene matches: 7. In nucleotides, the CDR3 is TGTGCCAGCAGTTTACCCTCGACAGGGCGCACTGAAGCTTTCTTT. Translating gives CASSLPSTGRTEAFF.

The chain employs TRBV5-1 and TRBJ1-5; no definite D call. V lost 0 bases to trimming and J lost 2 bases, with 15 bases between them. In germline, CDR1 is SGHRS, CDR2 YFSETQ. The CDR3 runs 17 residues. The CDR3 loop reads CASSLERAPPGNQPQHF. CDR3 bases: TGCGCCAGCAGCTTGGAAAGAGCCCCCCCGGGCAATCAGCCCCAGCATTTT.

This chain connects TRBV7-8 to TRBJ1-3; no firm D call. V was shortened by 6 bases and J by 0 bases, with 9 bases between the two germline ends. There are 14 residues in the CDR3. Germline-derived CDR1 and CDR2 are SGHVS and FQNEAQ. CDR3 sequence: CASSVEYSGNTIYF. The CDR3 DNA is TGTGCCAGCAGTGTTGAGTACTCTGGAAACACCATATATTTT.

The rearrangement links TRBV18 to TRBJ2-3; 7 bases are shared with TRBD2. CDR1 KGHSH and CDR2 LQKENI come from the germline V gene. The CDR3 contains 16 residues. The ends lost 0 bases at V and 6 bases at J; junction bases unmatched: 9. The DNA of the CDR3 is TGTGCCAGCTCACCACCGATAGCGGGTACACCGGATACGCAGTATTTT. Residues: CASSPPIAGTPDTQYF. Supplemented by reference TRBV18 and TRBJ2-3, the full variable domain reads NAGVMQNPRHLVRRRGQEARLRCSPMKGHSHVYWYRQLPEEGLKFMVYLQKENIIDESGMPKERFSAEFPKEGPSILRIQQVVRGDSAAYFCASSPPIAGTPDTQYFGPGTRLTVL.

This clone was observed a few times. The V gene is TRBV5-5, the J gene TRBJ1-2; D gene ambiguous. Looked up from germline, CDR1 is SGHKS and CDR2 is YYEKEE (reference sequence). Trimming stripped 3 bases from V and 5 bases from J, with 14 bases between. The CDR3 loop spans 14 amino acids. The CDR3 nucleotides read TGTGCCAGCAGCTCGCGAGCCCTTGAGTATGGCTACACCTTC. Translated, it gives CASSSRALEYGYTF.

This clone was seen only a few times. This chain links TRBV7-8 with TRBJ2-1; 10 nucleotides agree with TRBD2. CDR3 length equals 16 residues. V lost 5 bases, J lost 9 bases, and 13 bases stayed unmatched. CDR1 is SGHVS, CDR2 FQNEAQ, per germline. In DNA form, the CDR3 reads TGTGCCAGCAGCCCTCTAACTAGCGGGATGGGATCTGAGCAGTTCTTC. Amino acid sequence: CASSPLTSGMGSEQFF. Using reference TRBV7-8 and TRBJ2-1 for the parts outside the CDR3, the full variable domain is GAGVSQSPRYKVAKRGQDVALRCDPISGHVSLFWYQQALGQGPEFLTYFQNEAQLDKSGLPSDRFFAERPEGSVSTLKIQRTQQEDSAVYLCASSPLTSGMGSEQFFGPGTRLTVL.

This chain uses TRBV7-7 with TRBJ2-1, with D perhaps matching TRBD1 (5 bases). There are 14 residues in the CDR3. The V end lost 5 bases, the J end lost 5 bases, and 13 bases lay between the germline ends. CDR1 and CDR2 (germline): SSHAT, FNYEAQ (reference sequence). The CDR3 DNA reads TGTGCCAGCAGCAGGGCCGGACATAACAATGAGCAGTTCTTC. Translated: CASSRAGHNNEQFF.

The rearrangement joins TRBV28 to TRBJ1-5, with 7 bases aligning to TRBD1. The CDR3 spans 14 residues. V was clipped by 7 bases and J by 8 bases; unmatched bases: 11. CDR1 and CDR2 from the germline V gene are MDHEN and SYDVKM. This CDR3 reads CASTFGQVTKPQHF. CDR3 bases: TGTGCCAGCACCTTCGGACAGGTCACTAAGCCCCAGCATTTT.

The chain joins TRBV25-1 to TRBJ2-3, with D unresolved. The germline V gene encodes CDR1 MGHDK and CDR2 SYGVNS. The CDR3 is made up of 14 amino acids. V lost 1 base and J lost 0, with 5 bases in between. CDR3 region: CASSESSSTDTQYF. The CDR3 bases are TGTGCCAGCAGTGAATCGAGTAGCACAGATACGCAGTATTTT.

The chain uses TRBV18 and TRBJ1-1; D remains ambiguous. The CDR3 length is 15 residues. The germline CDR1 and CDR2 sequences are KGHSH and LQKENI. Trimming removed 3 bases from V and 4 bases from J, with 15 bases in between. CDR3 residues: CASSPPLTRPTEAFF. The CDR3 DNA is TGTGCCAGCTCACCCCCATTGACACGTCCCACTGAAGCTTTCTTT.

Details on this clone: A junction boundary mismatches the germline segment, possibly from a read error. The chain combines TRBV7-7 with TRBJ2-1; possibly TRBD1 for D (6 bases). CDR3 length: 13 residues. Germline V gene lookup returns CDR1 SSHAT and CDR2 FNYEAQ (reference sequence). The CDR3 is CASSRGGYNEQFF. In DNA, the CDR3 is TGTGCTAGCAGCCGAGGGGGCTACAATGAGCAGTTCTTC.

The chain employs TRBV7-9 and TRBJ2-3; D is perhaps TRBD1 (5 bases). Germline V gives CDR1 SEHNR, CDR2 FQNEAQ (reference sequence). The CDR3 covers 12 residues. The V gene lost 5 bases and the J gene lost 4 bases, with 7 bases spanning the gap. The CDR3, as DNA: TGTGCCAGCAGCCCCAGGGCAGATACGCAGTATTTT. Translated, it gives CASSPRADTQYF.

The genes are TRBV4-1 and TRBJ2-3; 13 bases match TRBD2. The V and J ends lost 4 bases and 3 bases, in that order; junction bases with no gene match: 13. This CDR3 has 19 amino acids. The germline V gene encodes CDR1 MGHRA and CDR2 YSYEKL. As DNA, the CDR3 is TGCGCCAGCAGCCGGCCCCGAGGACTAGCGGGAGCATCGACAGATACGCAGTATTTT. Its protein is CASSRPRGLAGASTDTQYF.

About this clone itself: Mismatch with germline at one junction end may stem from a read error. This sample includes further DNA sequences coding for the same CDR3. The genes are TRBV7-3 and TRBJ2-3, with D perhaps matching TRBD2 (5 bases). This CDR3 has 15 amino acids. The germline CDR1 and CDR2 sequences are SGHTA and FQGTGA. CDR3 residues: CASSPQTGLADTQYF. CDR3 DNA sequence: TGTGCCAGCAGCCCCCAGACGGGGTTGGCAGATACGCAGTACTTT. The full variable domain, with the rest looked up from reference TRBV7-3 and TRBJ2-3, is GAGVSQTPSNKVTEKGKYVELRCDPISGHTALYWYRQSLGQGPEFLIYFQGTGAADDSGLPNDRFFAVRPEGSVSTLKIQRTERGDSAVYLCASSPQTGLADTQYFGPGTRLTVL.

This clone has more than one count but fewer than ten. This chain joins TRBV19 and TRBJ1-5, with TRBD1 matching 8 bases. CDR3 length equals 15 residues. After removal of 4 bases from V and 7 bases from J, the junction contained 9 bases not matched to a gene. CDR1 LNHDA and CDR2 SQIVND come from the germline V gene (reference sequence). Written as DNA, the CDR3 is TGTGCCAGTAGTACCCTTACAGGGGACAGGCAGCCCCAGCATTTT. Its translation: CASSTLTGDRQPQHF.

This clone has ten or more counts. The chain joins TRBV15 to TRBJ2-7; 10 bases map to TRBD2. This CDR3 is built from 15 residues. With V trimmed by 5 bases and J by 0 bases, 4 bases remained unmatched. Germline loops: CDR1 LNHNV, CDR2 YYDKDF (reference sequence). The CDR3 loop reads CATSWTSGSSYEQYF. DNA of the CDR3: TGTGCCACCAGCTGGACTAGCGGCAGCTCCTACGAGCAGTACTTC.

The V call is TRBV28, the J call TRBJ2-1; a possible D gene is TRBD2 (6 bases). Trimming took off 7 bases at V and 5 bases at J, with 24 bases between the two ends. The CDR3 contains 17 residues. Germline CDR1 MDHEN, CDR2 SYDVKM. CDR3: CASTPPWGLRENNEQFF. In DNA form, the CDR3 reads TGTGCCAGCACCCCTCCGTGGGGACTCCGGGAGAACAATGAGCAGTTCTTC.

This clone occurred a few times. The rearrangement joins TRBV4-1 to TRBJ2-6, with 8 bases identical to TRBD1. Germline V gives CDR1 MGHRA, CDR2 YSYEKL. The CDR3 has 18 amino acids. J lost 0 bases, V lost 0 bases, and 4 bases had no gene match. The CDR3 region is CASSQDPGQDSGANVLTF. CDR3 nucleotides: TGCGCCAGCAGCCAAGATCCGGGACAGGACTCTGGGGCCAACGTCCTGACTTTC.

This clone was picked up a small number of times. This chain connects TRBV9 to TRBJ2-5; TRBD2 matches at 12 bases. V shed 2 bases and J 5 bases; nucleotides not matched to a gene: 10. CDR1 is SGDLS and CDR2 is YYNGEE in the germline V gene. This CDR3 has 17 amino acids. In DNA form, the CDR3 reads TGTGCCAGCAGCGTCGGGACTAGCGGGCTACACCTGGAGACCCAGTACTTC. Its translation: CASSVGTSGLHLETQYF.